Following are 19 T cell receptor beta chains from one sample sequenced in a study of T-cell reconstitution after alpha-beta-depleted transplantation in children. Unique molecular identifiers tagged the TCRbeta library. TCRdb analysed the PCR reads with MiXCR anew, one entry per CDR3 protein. The profile shows hundreds of thousands of distinct CDR3 sequences, 9.5% to 13% of them singletons. Sequenced here: PBMCs, sampled before TCRalphabeta/CD19-depleted stem cell transplant. The receptors were gathered from a boy younger than two with acute myeloid leukemia, due to receive a stem cell transplant.

The gene calls are TRBV6-5 and TRBJ1-1, with D possibly TRBD1 on 5 matching bases. Germline-derived CDR1 and CDR2 are MNHEY and SVGAGI. The CDR3 has 16 residues. Trimming removed 0 bases from V and 0 bases from J, with 11 bases in between. The CDR3 region has the DNA TGTGCCAGCAGTTACTCGAGGGAGGGGATGAACACTGAAGCTTTCTTT. It yields the protein CASSYSREGMNTEAFF.

This clonotype occurred many times. The chain joins TRBV24-1 to TRBJ2-1; D call uncertain. Trimming removed 0 bases at V and 7 bases at J, with 3 bases between. The length of the CDR3 is 12 residues. CDR1 KGHDR and CDR2 SFDVKD come from the germline V gene. CDR3 sequence: CATSDLRNEQFF. The CDR3 DNA is TGTGCCACCAGTGATTTGAGGAATGAGCAGTTCTTC.

The sample holds many counts of this clonotype. The J gene is TRBJ2-3, the V gene TRBV10-3; D possibly corresponds to TRBD1 (5 bases). Germline CDR1 and CDR2: ENHRY and SYGVKD. V shed 8 bases and J shed 3 bases, with 18 bases lying between them. CDR3 length: 15 residues. The CDR3 DNA sequence: TGTGCCATCCTGAAGGGGTCCACCCAGACAGATACGCAGTATTTT. It encodes CAILKGSTQTDTQYF.

In its sample, this clonotype was seen many times. The chain carries TRBV5-6 and TRBJ2-7; D is unresolved. CDR1 and CDR2 (germline): SGHDT, YYEEEE. V was trimmed by 3 bases and J by 2 bases, leaving 9 bases between them. CDR3 length equals 13 residues. The CDR3: CASSSNDAYEQYF. The CDR3 nucleotides read TGTGCCAGCAGCTCGAACGACGCCTACGAGCAGTACTTC.

Ten or more counts support this clonotype. The chain is built from TRBV27 and TRBJ1-2; D is unresolved. V lost 6 bases to trimming and J lost 14 bases, with 7 bases between them. This CDR3 spans 8 amino acids. Germline V lookup: CDR1 MNHEY, CDR2 SMNVEV (reference sequence). This CDR3 reads CASRRKTF. The CDR3 DNA is TGTGCCAGCAGACGGAAGACCTTC.

This clonotype occurred many times. V gene TRBV4-2 combines with J gene TRBJ1-5; D possibly corresponds to TRBD1 (6 bases). The CDR3 has 15 amino acids. Germline V CDR1 and CDR2: LGHNA, YNFKEQ. V gave up 5 bases and J gave up 3 bases, with 14 bases separating them. The CDR3 spells CASSKTGFSNQPQHF. The CDR3 DNA reads TGTGCCAGCAGCAAGACAGGCTTCTCCAATCAGCCCCAGCATTTT.

As for this clonotype: This clone may be a read error of a much larger clone one base away. The V gene is TRBV29-1, the J gene TRBJ2-1; TRBD2 agrees at 13 bases. The CDR3 sequence is 16 residues long. V was pared by 6 bases and J by 6 bases, with 11 bases of the junction left unmatched. Germline V CDR1 and CDR2: SQVTM, ANQGSEA. The CDR3 nucleotides are TGCAGCGTCGCGGGGACTAGCGGGGTCCCCCCCAATGAGCAGTTCTTC. This sequence encodes CSVAGTSGVPPNEQFF.

The chain recombines TRBV29-1 with TRBJ1-1, with D unresolved. V was pared by 4 bases and J by 1 base, with 4 bases between. There are 11 residues in the CDR3. Germline CDR1 reads SQVTM; CDR2 reads ANQGSEA. CDR3 DNA sequence: TGCAGCGTTGTACGGAACACTGAAGCTTTCTTT. Translated: CSVVRNTEAFF.

This clonotype appeared many times. The CDR3 sequence is CASSFGGTNEKLFF. The CDR3, as DNA: TGTGCCAGCAGCTTCGGGGGAACTAATGAAAAACTGTTTTTT. The chain uses TRBV7-2 and TRBJ1-4; D is perhaps TRBD1 (5 bases). CDR3 size: 14 residues. Germline-derived CDR1 and CDR2 are SGHTA and FQGNSA. The V end lost 3 bases, the J end lost 1 base, and 6 bases lay between the germline ends.

Many counts were recorded for this clonotype. This chain links TRBV7-2 with TRBJ1-2; 7 positions agree with TRBD1. The length of the CDR3 is 15 residues. Germline-derived CDR1 and CDR2 are SGHTA and FQGNSA. After removal of 1 base from V and 4 bases from J, the junction contained 6 bases not matched to a gene. The CDR3 region is CASSLVGGVSYGYTF. The CDR3 DNA reads TGTGCCAGCAGCTTAGTAGGGGGCGTGAGCTATGGCTACACCTTC.

This clonotype was counted only a few times. Relative to the germline gene, one junction end is altered; a read error may explain this. The chain employs TRBV2 and TRBJ1-2; D ambiguous. Germline-derived CDR1 and CDR2 are SNHLY and FYNNEI. The CDR3 has 13 residues. CDR3 coding DNA: TGTGCCAGCAACCTCGGGGAGGGCGGCAGTTTTTTCTTC. Translated, it gives CASNLGEGGSFFF.

This clonotype was seen repeatedly, ten times or more. V gene TRBV27 combines with J gene TRBJ2-7, with 11 bases aligning to TRBD2. The CDR3 is 15 residues long. The germline CDR1 and CDR2 sequences are MNHEY and SMNVEV (reference sequence). V dropped 0 bases and J dropped 3; count of bases not matched to a gene: 1. Here the CDR3 reads CASSLSTSGSYEQYF. CDR3 DNA sequence: TGTGCCAGCAGTTTATCCACTAGCGGGAGCTACGAGCAGTACTTC.

This clonotype was detected many times. J is TRBJ2-3 and V is TRBV29-1; 8 positions agree with TRBD2. The trim removed 6 bases at V and 1 base at J, leaving 0 bases unmatched. Looked up from germline, CDR1 is SQVTM and CDR2 is ANQGSEA. The CDR3 is made up of 12 amino acids. The CDR3 reads CSVAGGTDTQYF. The CDR3 nucleotides are TGCAGCGTAGCGGGAGGCACAGATACGCAGTATTTT.

There are a few counts of this clonotype. V is TRBV28 and J is TRBJ2-1, with 11 bases identical to TRBD2. This CDR3 contains 15 residues. Germline lookup yields CDR1 MDHEN and CDR2 SYDVKM. Trimming removed 2 bases from V and 7 bases from J; junction bases left unmatched: 4. As DNA, the CDR3 is TGTGCCAGCAGTTTAACGGCTAGCGGGAGGAATGAGCAGTTCTTC. Translating gives CASSLTASGRNEQFF.

This clonotype showed up many times. The V gene is TRBV4-3, the J gene TRBJ2-1, with 7 bases lining up with TRBD1. The CDR3 is 13 amino acids. Germline V lookup: CDR1 LGHNA, CDR2 YSLEER. V lost 5 bases to trimming and J lost 4 bases; unmatched junction nucleotides: 2. As DNA, the CDR3 is TGCGCCAGCAGCACACAGGGGTACAATGAGCAGTTCTTC. Amino acid sequence: CASSTQGYNEQFF.

There are many counts of this clonotype. V and J are TRBV28 and TRBJ1-3; D might be TRBD1 (6 bases). The germline V gene has CDR1 MDHEN and CDR2 SYDVKM. The V gene lost 3 bases and the J gene lost 0 bases, with 12 bases spanning the gap. This CDR3 is 16 amino acids long. The CDR3: CASSLWTARSGNTIYF. The CDR3 region has the DNA TGTGCCAGCAGTTTGTGGACAGCTCGCTCTGGAAACACCATATATTTT.

Many counts were recorded for this clonotype. The chain combines TRBV7-3 with TRBJ1-2, with 11 bases fitting TRBD1. There are 14 residues in the CDR3. Unmatched junction bases numbered 2, after V lost 8 bases and J lost 0 bases. CDR1 and CDR2 (germline): SGHTA, FQGTGA. The CDR3 here is CASWGQGANYGYTF. CDR3 sequence (DNA): TGTGCCAGCTGGGGACAGGGGGCTAACTATGGCTACACCTTC.

In the case of this clonotype: This may stem from a read error, because a much larger clone lies one nucleotide away. The V call is TRBV25-1, the J call TRBJ1-5, with 7 bases matching TRBD1. J was trimmed by 3 bases and V by 1 base; bases with no gene match: 12. The germline V gene has CDR1 MGHDK and CDR2 SYGVNS. CDR3 length: 18 residues. This CDR3 reads CASSESGGTEYTNQPQHF. DNA for the CDR3: TGTGCCAGCAGTGAATCGGGGGGGACAGAGTATACCAATCAGCCCCAGCATTTT. The full variable domain, in which reference TRBV25-1 and TRBJ1-5 provide the parts outside the CDR3, is EADIYQTPRYLVIGTGKKITLECSQTMGHDKMYWYQQDPGMELHLIHYSYGVNSTEKGDLSSESTVSRIRTEHFPLTLESARPSHTSQYLCASSESGGTEYTNQPQHFGDGTRLSIL.

In the case of this clonotype: Given a much more abundant clone one base away, this may be a read error. The DNA is left out, because the CDR3 cannot be placed on it with certainty; the CDR3 is given as TCRdb lists it. The chain links TRBV6-1 to TRBJ1-6; TRBD1 was called by the table and not checked on the DNA. 16 amino acids form the CDR3, both terminal residues included. Germline V gene sequence: CDR1 MNHNS, CDR2 SASEGT. The CDR3: CASSAGFGQGNSPLRF.